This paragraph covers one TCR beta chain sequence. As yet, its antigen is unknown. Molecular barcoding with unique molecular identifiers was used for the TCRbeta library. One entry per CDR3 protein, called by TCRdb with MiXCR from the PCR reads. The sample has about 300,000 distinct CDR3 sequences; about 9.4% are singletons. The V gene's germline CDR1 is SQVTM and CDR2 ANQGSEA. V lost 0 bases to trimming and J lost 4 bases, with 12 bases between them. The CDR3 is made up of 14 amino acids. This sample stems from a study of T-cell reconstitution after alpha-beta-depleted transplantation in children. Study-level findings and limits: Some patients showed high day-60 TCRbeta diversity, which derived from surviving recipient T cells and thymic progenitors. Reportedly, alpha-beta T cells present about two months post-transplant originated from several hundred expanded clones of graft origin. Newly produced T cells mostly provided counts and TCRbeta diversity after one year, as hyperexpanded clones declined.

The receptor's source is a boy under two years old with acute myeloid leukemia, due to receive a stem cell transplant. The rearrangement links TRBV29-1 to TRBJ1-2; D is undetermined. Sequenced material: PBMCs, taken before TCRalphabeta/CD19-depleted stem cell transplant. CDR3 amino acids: CSVEDQARSYGYTF. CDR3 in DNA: TGCAGCGTTGAAGATCAGGCCAGGAGCTATGGCTACACCTTC.